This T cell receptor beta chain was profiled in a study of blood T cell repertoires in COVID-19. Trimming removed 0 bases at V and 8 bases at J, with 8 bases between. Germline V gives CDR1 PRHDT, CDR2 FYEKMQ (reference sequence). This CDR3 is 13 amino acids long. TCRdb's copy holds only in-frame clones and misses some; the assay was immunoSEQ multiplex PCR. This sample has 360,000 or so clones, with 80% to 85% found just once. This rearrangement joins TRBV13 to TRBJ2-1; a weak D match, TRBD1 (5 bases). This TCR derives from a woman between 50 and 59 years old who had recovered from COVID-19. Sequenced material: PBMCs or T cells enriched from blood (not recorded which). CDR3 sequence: CASSLGGADEQFF. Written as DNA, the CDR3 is TGTGCCAGCAGCTTAGGAGGGGCCGATGAGCAGTTCTTC.